This T cell receptor beta chain comes out of a study of shared clonotypes between healthy human individuals. A split of CD4+ cells into CD45RA+ naive and CD45RA-negative memory subsets was performed. Germline assignment: CDR1 MDHEN and CDR2 SYDVKM. The V and J ends lost 5 bases and 0 bases respectively, with 14 bases between them. The CDR3 covers 15 residues. Clones were read by immunoSEQ multiplex PCR, and TCRdb kept only the in-frame ones, dropping some. The sample has about 2.4 million clones, 93% seen once. Source material: naive CD4+ T cells from PBMCs. Specified subset: CD45RA+ positively selected. The rearrangement joins TRBV28 to TRBJ2-7; TRBD1 is a possible D gene (6 bases). This TCR was sampled from a man between 18 and 35 years old in good health. Some clones in this sample may be carry-over from other donors' samples. CDR3 DNA sequence: TGTGCCAGCAGTCCCCGGACAGTTTACTCCTACGAGCAGTACTTC. Translated: CASSPRTVYSYEQYF.